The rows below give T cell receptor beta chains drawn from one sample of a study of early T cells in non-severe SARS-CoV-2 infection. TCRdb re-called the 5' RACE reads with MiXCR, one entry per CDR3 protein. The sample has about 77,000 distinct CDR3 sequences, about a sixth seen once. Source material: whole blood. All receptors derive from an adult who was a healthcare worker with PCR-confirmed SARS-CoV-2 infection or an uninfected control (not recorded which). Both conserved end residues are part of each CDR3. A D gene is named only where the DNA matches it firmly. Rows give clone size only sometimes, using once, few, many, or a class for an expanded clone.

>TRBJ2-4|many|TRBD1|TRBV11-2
CASTTGLDIQYF
TGTGCCAGCACGACAGGGCTAGACATTCAGTACTTC
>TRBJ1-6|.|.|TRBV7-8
CASSLVQGDPSSYNSPLHF
TGTGCCAGCAGCTTAGTACAAGGGGATCCGAGCTCCTATAATTCACCCCTCCACTTT
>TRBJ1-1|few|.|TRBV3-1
CASNDRIGVGAFF
TGTGCCAGCAACGACAGGATTGGAGTTGGAGCTTTCTTT
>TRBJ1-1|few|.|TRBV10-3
CATRGRVGTEAFF
TGTGCCACCCGGGGTAGGGTAGGGACTGAAGCTTTCTTT
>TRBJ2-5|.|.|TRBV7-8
CASSLGGDETQYF
TGTGCCAGCAGCTTAGGAGGGGATGAGACCCAGTACTTC
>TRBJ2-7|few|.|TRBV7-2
CASSLNGGAYEQYF
TGTGCCAGCAGCTTAAATGGGGGTGCCTACGAGCAGTACTTC
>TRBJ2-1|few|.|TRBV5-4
CASSLEAFGEQFF
TGTGCCAGCAGCCTGGAAGCGTTCGGTGAGCAGTTCTTC
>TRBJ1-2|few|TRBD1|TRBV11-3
CASSGTTGTELLYGYTF
TGTGCCAGCAGCGGGACCACCGGGACAGAGCTCCTCTATGGCTACACCTTC
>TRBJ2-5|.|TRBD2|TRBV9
CASSVEGLAGETQYF
TGTGCCAGCAGCGTAGAGGGACTAGCGGGGGAAACCCAGTACTTC
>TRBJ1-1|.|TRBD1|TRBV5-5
CASSSQGDTEAFF
TGTGCCAGCAGCTCACAGGGGGACACTGAAGCTTTCTTT
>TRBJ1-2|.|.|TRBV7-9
CASSLVLPWGYGYTF
TGTGCCAGCAGCTTAGTTCTCCCCTGGGGGTATGGCTACACCTTC
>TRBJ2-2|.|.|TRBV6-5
CASSRLPSNTGELFF
TGTGCCAGCAGCCGCCTCCCTTCGAACACCGGGGAGCTGTTTTTT
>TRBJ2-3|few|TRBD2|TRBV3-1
CASSQDSSSGRGSTQYF
TGTGCCAGCAGCCAAGATTCCTCTAGCGGGAGGGGAAGTACGCAGTATTTT
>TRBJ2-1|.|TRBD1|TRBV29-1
CSVDRDSYNEQFF
TGCAGCGTGGACCGGGACAGCTACAATGAGCAGTTCTTC
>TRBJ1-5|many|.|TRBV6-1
CASNLSGGSGQPQHF
TGTGCCAGCAACCTCTCCGGGGGGTCGGGCCAGCCCCAGCATTTT
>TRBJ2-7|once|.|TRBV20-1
CSASGELSYEQYF
TGCAGTGCTAGCGGGGAGCTCTCCTACGAGCAGTACTTC
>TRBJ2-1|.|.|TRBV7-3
CASSRGDSYQEQFF
TGTGCCAGCTCCCGCGGGGACTCATATCAAGAGCAGTTCTTC
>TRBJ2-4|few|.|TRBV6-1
CASSMDRLAKNIQYF
TGTGCCAGCAGTATGGACAGACTAGCCAAAAACATTCAGTACTTC
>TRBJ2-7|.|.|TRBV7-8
CASSYNYEQYF
TGTGCCAGCAGCTACAACTACGAGCAGTACTTC
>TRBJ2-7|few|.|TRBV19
CASNLRSPNIPPTYEQYF
TGTGCCAGTAACCTTCGGAGCCCTAACATCCCCCCTACCTACGAGCAGTACTTC
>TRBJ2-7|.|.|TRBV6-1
CASSEPKVFGGPYEQYF
TGTGCCAGCAGTGAACCAAAGGTCTTCGGGGGACCCTACGAGCAGTACTTC
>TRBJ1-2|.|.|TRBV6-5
CASSFGQQRGYTF
TGTGCCAGCAGTTTCGGACAGCAGCGGGGCTACACCTTC
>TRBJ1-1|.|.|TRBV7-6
CASSSIRTVGGTNTEAFF
TGTGCCAGCAGCTCTATTAGGACGGTGGGCGGAACGAACACTGAAGCTTTCTTT
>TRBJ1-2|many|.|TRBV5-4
CASSSGPTTYGYTF
TGTGCCAGCAGTTCCGGGCCCACCACCTATGGCTACACCTTC
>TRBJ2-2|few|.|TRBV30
CAWRANLGTGELFF
TGTGCCTGGAGGGCAAACTTGGGCACCGGGGAGCTGTTTTTT
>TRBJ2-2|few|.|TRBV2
CASRGTSANTGELFF
TGCGCCAGCAGGGGGACTTCAGCGAACACCGGGGAGCTGTTTTTT
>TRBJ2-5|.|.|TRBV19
CASRPTGLVSQETQYF
TGTGCCAGTAGACCTACGGGGTTGGTCTCCCAAGAGACCCAGTACTTC
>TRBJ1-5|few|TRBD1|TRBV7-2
CASRAGQVNQPQHF
TGTGCCAGCAGAGCGGGACAGGTCAATCAGCCCCAGCATTTT
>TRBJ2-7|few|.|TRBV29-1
CSVRKLVGYEQYF
TGCAGCGTCCGAAAACTAGTTGGGTACGAGCAGTACTTC
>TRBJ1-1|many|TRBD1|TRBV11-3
CASSGTGMNTEAFF
TGTGCCAGCAGCGGGACAGGGATGAACACTGAAGCTTTCTTT
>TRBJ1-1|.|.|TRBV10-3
CAIRQNTEAFF
TGTGCCATCAGACAGAACACTGAAGCTTTCTTT
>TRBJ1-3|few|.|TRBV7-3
CASSAGRTFPIYF
TGTGCCAGCAGCGCAGGGCGGACGTTTCCCATATATTTT
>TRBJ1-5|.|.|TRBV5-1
CASSLLSGPGQPQHF
TGCGCCAGCAGCTTGCTATCAGGGCCCGGGCAGCCCCAGCATTTT
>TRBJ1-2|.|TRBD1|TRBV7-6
CASSQTGAGDGYTF
TGTGCCAGCAGCCAAACAGGGGCCGGGGACGGCTACACCTTC
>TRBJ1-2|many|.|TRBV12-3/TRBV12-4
CASKGFDYGYTF
TGTGCCAGCAAGGGGTTTGACTATGGCTACACCTTC
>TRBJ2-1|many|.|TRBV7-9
CASSPPGNNEQFF
TGTGCCAGCAGCCCGCCAGGCAACAATGAGCAGTTCTTC
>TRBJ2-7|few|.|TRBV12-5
CASGLVGALEYF
TGTGCTAGTGGTTTGGTAGGGGCTCTAGAGTACTTC
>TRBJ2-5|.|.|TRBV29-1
CSGGTAQETQYF
TGCAGCGGCGGGACTGCCCAAGAGACCCAGTACTTC
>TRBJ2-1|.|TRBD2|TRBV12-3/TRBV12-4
CASRSGRANEQFF
TGTGCCAGCAGGAGCGGGAGGGCCAATGAGCAGTTCTTC
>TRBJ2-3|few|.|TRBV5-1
CASSLRNVGGDTQYF
TGCGCCAGCAGCTTGCGGAACGTAGGTGGAGATACGCAGTATTTT
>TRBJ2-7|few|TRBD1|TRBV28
CASSPLGQGVRYEQYF
TGTGCCAGCAGTCCCCTGGGACAGGGTGTGAGGTACGAGCAGTACTTC
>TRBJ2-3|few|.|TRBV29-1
CSSLRSDTQYF
TGCAGCTCCCTCCGGTCGGATACGCAGTATTTT
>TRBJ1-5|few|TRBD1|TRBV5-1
CASSAGTGPNQPQHF
TGCGCCAGCAGCGCCGGGACAGGGCCCAATCAGCCCCAGCATTTT
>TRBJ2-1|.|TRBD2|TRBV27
CASRSSQRGLNEQFF
TGTGCCAGCAGGTCTAGCCAGCGGGGACTCAATGAGCAGTTCTTC
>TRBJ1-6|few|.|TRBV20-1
CSAREAGALTRSPLHF
TGCAGTGCTAGAGAAGCCGGCGCCCTTACTCGGTCACCCCTCCACTTT
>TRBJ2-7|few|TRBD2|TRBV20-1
CSARDFRAGAGGYEQYF
TGCAGTGCTAGAGATTTCCGAGCGGGGGCCGGAGGCTACGAGCAGTACTTC
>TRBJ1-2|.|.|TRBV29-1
CSVEDLRGANGYTF
TGCAGCGTTGAAGATCTTCGGGGGGCCAATGGCTACACCTTC
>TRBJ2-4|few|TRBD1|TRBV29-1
CSARDLDRALAKNIQYF
TGCAGCGCACGAGATCTCGACAGGGCCCTAGCCAAAAACATTCAGTACTTC
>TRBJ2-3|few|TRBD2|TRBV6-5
CASRLGLAGDGTDTQYF
TGTGCCAGCAGACTCGGCTTAGCGGGAGATGGCACAGATACGCAGTATTTT